The following is a TCR beta chain sequence with its context. The data derive from a study of blood T cell repertoires in COVID-19. Sequencing was performed with immunoSEQ multiplex PCR; in TCRdb, only in-frame clones are kept and a portion is missing. The profile covers 200,000 to 300,000 clones, with roughly 83% appearing a single time and approximately 10% taken by the ten largest. The CDR3 is 13 residues long. V lost 4 bases and J lost 3, with 6 bases in between. CDR1 and CDR2 from the germline V gene are SEHNR and FQNEAQ (reference sequence). Sequencing input: peripheral blood. V usage is TRBV7-9 and J usage is TRBJ2-2; D gene ambiguous. This sequence was found in a woman of 80 years or more with acute or convalescent COVID-19. CDR3 sequence reads: CASSYEYTGELFF. In DNA, the CDR3 is TGTGCCAGCAGCTACGAGTACACCGGGGAGCTGTTTTTT.